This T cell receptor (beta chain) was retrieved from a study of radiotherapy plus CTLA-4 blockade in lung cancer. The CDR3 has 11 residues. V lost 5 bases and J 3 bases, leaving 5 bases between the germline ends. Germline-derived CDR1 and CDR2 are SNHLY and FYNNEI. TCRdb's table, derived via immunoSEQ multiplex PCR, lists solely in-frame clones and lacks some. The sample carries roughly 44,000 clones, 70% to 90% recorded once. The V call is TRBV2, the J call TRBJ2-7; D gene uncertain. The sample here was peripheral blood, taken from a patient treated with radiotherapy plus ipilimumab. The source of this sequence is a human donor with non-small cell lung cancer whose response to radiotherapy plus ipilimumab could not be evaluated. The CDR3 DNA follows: TGTGCCAGCAGTCTTAGCTACGAGCAGTACTTC. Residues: CASSLSYEQYF.